The 12 T cell receptor beta chains in this list originate from one sample, sequenced in a study of T-cell reconstitution after alpha-beta-depleted transplantation in children. Unique molecular identifiers were incorporated into the prepared TCRbeta library. MiXCR, applied by TCRdb to the PCR reads, yields one record per CDR3 protein. The profile shows 400,000 to 500,000 distinct CDR3 sequences, approximately 10% of them singletons. The sample here was PBMCs from the stem cell graft donor, taken from the stem cell graft. The origin of the receptors is a human donor who donated a stem cell graft to a child with acute myeloid leukemia.

The V gene is TRBV24-1, the J gene TRBJ2-1, with D possibly matching TRBD1 (6 bases). Trimming cost V 2 bases and J 6 bases, with 16 bases left between them. CDR1 and CDR2 from the germline V gene are KGHDR and SFDVKD. CDR3 length: 16 residues. CDR3 in amino acids: CATSDSRSDRLNEQFF. For the CDR3, the DNA is TGTGCCACCAGTGATTCGCGGAGTGACAGGCTCAATGAGCAGTTCTTC.

This clonotype was seen at least ten times. The V and J genes are TRBV3-1 and TRBJ2-3; D is unclear. Between the trimmed V and J ends, which lost 5 bases and 4 bases, there was a span of 19 bases. CDR1 is LGHDT, CDR2 YNNKEL, per germline (reference sequence). This CDR3 spans 16 amino acids. For the CDR3, the DNA is TGTGCCAGCAGCTCAAAGCGACTCGGAAGGGCAGATACGCAGTATTTT. Translated, it gives CASSSKRLGRADTQYF.

This clonotype turned up a few times. The chain has TRBV6-2 or TRBV6-3 and TRBJ2-1; 7 bases map to TRBD1. CDR1 MNHEY and CDR2 SVGEGT come from the germline V gene. V lost 6 bases, J lost 3 bases, and 8 bases stayed unmatched. The CDR3 has 15 residues. CDR3 coding DNA: TGTGCCAGCAGCCGCAGGGGGAAAGGCTACAATGAGCAGTTCTTC. Translation: CASSRRGKGYNEQFF.

This chain links TRBV6-4 with TRBJ2-3; TRBD1 matches 9 bases. This CDR3 spans 14 amino acids. Germline lookup yields CDR1 MRHNA and CDR2 SNTAGT. V was clipped by 3 bases and J by 5 bases; unmatched bases: 3. DNA for the CDR3: TGTGCCAGCAGTGAACAGGGGGCTGGAGATACGCAGTATTTT. This translates into CASSEQGAGDTQYF.

In its sample, this clonotype was seen a few times. The CDR3 protein is CASSLGLADDQYF. The CDR3, as DNA: TGTGCCAGCAGCTTAGGTCTAGCAGATGACCAGTACTTC. This chain joins TRBV11-2 and TRBJ2-7, with D possibly being TRBD2 (5 bases). From germline, CDR1 is SGHAT and CDR2 FQNNGV. The CDR3 runs 13 residues. The ends were cut back, 1 base at V and 10 bases at J, with 14 bases in the middle.

CDR3 coding DNA: TGTGCCAGCAGCCTAGGACAGGGCTATGGTAATGATTCACCCCTCCACTTT. Its protein is CASSLGQGYGNDSPLHF. The chain carries TRBV27 and TRBJ1-6; 8 positions agree with TRBD1. CDR3 length equals 17 residues. J was trimmed by 8 bases and V by 6 bases; bases with no gene match: 15. Germline-derived CDR1 and CDR2 are MNHEY and SMNVEV (reference sequence).

This clonotype was seen a handful of times. V gene TRBV12-3 or TRBV12-4 combines with J gene TRBJ2-1; a possible D gene is TRBD2 (6 bases). V was clipped by 8 bases and J by 9 bases, with 11 bases between them. The CDR3 covers 11 residues. CDR3 region: CASGKEGEQFF. CDR3 nucleotide sequence: TGTGCCAGCGGGAAGGAGGGTGAGCAGTTCTTC.

The chain couples TRBV12-3 or TRBV12-4 to TRBJ1-2; 8 bases agree with TRBD1. J gave up 8 bases and V 6 bases, and 8 bases lay outside the gene matches. The CDR3 is 13 residues long. The CDR3 is CASRNTGGFGYTF. In DNA form, the CDR3 reads TGTGCCAGCAGAAATACAGGGGGTTTCGGCTACACCTTC.

The sample holds a few counts of this clonotype. The chain carries TRBV20-1 and TRBJ1-1, with D tentatively TRBD1 (6 bases). Germline-derived CDR1 and CDR2 are DFQATT and SNEGSKA (reference sequence). V was cut by 4 bases and J by 0 bases, with 12 bases left in between. This CDR3 region has 14 residues. The CDR3 spells CSATPDSVNTEAFF. In nucleotides, the CDR3 is TGCAGTGCTACCCCGGACAGCGTGAACACTGAAGCTTTCTTT.

This clonotype was counted between two and nine times. The V call is TRBV10-3, the J call TRBJ1-4; 7 nucleotides align to TRBD1. V was pared by 4 bases and J by 8 bases, with 7 bases of the junction left unmatched. Germline assignment: CDR1 ENHRY and CDR2 SYGVKD. The CDR3 is 14 amino acids. The CDR3 DNA reads TGTGCCATCAGTGGAGGGGGCGCGAGAGAAAAACTGTTTTTT. It specifies CAISGGGAREKLFF.

This clonotype was recorded many times. The chain links TRBV12-5 to TRBJ2-3; D is unresolved. Trimming left V 3 bases short and J 0 bases short, with 7 bases between. Germline values: CDR1 LGHNT, CDR2 FRNRAP. The CDR3 has 14 amino acids. DNA for the CDR3: TGTGCTAGTGGTTTTGGAATGAGCACAGATACGCAGTATTTT. Its translation: CASGFGMSTDTQYF.

This clonotype was detected a few times. V gene TRBV7-9 combines with J gene TRBJ2-5; a weak D match, TRBD1 (5 bases). Trimming removed 8 bases at V and 4 bases at J, with 11 bases between. This CDR3 contains 12 residues. The germline V gene has CDR1 SEHNR and CDR2 FQNEAQ (reference sequence). The CDR3: CASGLGLETQYF. The CDR3, as DNA: TGTGCCAGCGGGTTGGGGCTAGAGACCCAGTACTTC.